This section outlines one TCR beta chain sequence together with its context. Its specificity is unknown. The data derive from a study of CD8 T cells in ankylosing spondylitis. Notes on the study in general: Clones linked with disease were CD8+ and fairly uncommon in the peripheral blood. According to the report, clones linked to the disease were significantly enriched in matched synovial fluid samples taken from ankylosing spondylitis patients. Existing reports had already noted some motif variants in reactive arthritis synovial fluid and blood. What seemed typical of ankylosing spondylitis blood was a TCR beta motif built from about 8 highly homologous variants.

Quantitative 5'-RACE was performed with molecular barcodes, and it yielded the TCR beta libraries. TCRdb processed the 5' RACE reads anew with MiXCR; each CDR3 protein has one entry. Seen here are 700,000 to 1,000,000 distinct CDR3 sequences, about 12% observed once, and the top ten hold just over 0.5%. From germline, CDR1 is DFQATT and CDR2 SNEGSKA (reference sequence). The CDR3 loop spans 14 amino acids. V was shortened by 6 bases and J by 3 bases, with 18 bases between the two germline ends. This clonotype originated in a male donor with ankylosing spondylitis. The specimen was blood, either unsorted or a sorted T cell fraction (not recorded which). The V gene is TRBV20-1, the J gene TRBJ2-7; a weak D match, TRBD1 (6 bases). CDR3 protein: CSASRTEEVYEQYF. CDR3 DNA sequence: TGCAGTGCGAGTAGGACAGAGGAGGTCTACGAGCAGTACTTC.